Listed here are 2 T cell receptor beta chains from one sample, sequenced in a study of post-analysis software for immune sequencing data. Whole-study results and caveats: Roughly 5 TRBV segments (TRBV5-6, TRBV5-1 and TRBV20-1 among them) occurred more frequently in patients than in controls.

The antigens these receptors bind are not known. The library was made from cDNA and included unique molecular identifiers. TCRdb analysed the PCR reads with MiXCR anew, one entry per CDR3 protein. The table lists 750,000 to 950,000 distinct CDR3 sequences, 53% of them singletons, with about 4.8% in the top ten. Sequences were obtained from blood. These receptors came from a girl aged 5-17 years with multiple sclerosis.

The chain recombines TRBV12-3 or TRBV12-4 with TRBJ2-1; D is possibly TRBD1 or TRBD2 (5 bases each). CDR3 length equals 15 residues. Between the trimmed V and J ends, which lost 4 bases and 3 bases, there was a span of 13 bases. DNA for the CDR3: TGTGCCAGCAGTTCCCCGGGACGTCTCTACAATGAGCAGTTCTTC. Protein sequence: CASSSPGRLYNEQFF.

This clonotype was counted a few times. The rearrangement joins TRBV7-2 to TRBJ2-7; D is uncertain. Germline V gene lookup returns CDR1 SGHTA and CDR2 FQGNSA. CDR3 size: 13 residues. V gave up 1 base and J gave up 2 bases, with 6 bases separating them. In DNA, the CDR3 is TGTGCCAGCAGCTTAGAGCGAACCTACGAGCAGTACTTC. Encoded protein: CASSLERTYEQYF.